Listed below are T cell receptor beta chains from one sample, sequenced in a study of blood T cell repertoires in COVID-19. Sequenced by immunoSEQ multiplex PCR; TCRdb stores in-frame clones only, minus some. Seen here are about 260,000 clones, less than 90% observed once, and the top ten hold under 2.5%. The sample was peripheral blood. The origin of the receptors is a man younger than 40 with active or convalescent COVID-19. Each CDR3 is given with its conserved first and last residue. Fields, in order: V gene, clone size, D gene, J gene, CDR3 DNA, CDR3 protein. D genes are given only for firm matches. The listing skips clone size in some rows; elsewhere it reads once, few, many or a size class.

TRBV29-1	NA	NA	TRBJ2-3	TGCAGCGTTGATATACAGAGCACAGATACGCAGTATTTT	CSVDIQSTDTQYF
TRBV7-3	few	TRBD2	TRBJ2-2	TGTGCCAGCAGCTTAAAGACTAGCGGGGTTCACACCGGGGAGCTGTTTTTT	CASSLKTSGVHTGELFF
TRBV6-2/TRBV6-3	NA	NA	TRBJ2-3	TGTGCCAGCAGTTACTACAGGGACCTTAAAGTTTTCACAGATACGCAGTATTTT	CASSYYRDLKVFTDTQYF
TRBV18	NA	TRBD1	TRBJ1-1	TGTGCCAGCTCACCGTCCGGGACAGCGAACACTGAAGCTTTCTTT	CASSPSGTANTEAFF
TRBV7-8	once	NA	TRBJ2-3	TGTGCCAGCAGCTCCTACAGTACAGATACGCAGTATTTT	CASSSYSTDTQYF
TRBV19	NA	NA	TRBJ1-5	TGTGCCAGTAGAGACGGCGGCTTAAGCAATCAGCCCCAGCATTTT	CASRDGGLSNQPQHF
TRBV9	NA	TRBD2	TRBJ2-3	TGTGCCAGCAGCGTAGGGGTAGCGGGGGGCAGTTGGGATACGCAGTATTTT	CASSVGVAGGSWDTQYF
TRBV10-2	NA	TRBD1	TRBJ1-1	TGCGCCAGCAGCAAGACAGGGTCGGCCACTGAAGCTTTCTTT	CASSKTGSATEAFF
TRBV11-2	NA	TRBD2	TRBJ2-3	TGTGCCAGTCTGGTAGCGGGGGCGGGGACAGATACGCAGTATTTT	CASLVAGAGTDTQYF
TRBV30	once	TRBD1	TRBJ1-2	TGTGCCTGGAGTGTGCAGGGACAGGGCTACACCTTC	CAWSVQGQGYTF
TRBV18	NA	NA	TRBJ1-1	TGTGCCAGCTCCCAGGACACTGAAGCTTTCTTT	CASSQDTEAFF
TRBV5-1	NA	TRBD2	TRBJ2-7	TGCGCCAGCAGCTCGGGTTCAAAAGGACTAGCAAACTACGAGCAGTACTTC	CASSSGSKGLANYEQYF
TRBV7-6	NA	TRBD1	TRBJ2-1	TGTGCCAGCAGCTTAAGGGTGCAGGGGGACGAGCAGTTCTTC	CASSLRVQGDEQFF
TRBV6-2/TRBV6-3	NA	TRBD1	TRBJ2-3	TGTGCCAGCAGTACCGGGACAGGGATTGGAGATACGCAGTATTTT	CASSTGTGIGDTQYF
TRBV6-5	NA	NA	TRBJ1-2	TGTGCCAGCAGTAACCCAGGTTCTAACTATGGCTACACCTTC	CASSNPGSNYGYTF
TRBV13	NA	NA	TRBJ1-1	TGTGCCAGCAGCTTAGAGTTTCTGGAGGACACTGAAGCTTTCTTT	CASSLEFLEDTEAFF
TRBV5-1	few	NA	TRBJ2-5	TGCGCCAGCAGCTTAGGTCTAGGGGATTTGAGCCAAGAGACCCAGTACTTC	CASSLGLGDLSQETQYF
TRBV9	NA	NA	TRBJ2-3	TGTGCCAGCAGCACTGACTCAGACACAGATACGCAGTATTTT	CASSTDSDTDTQYF
TRBV27	NA	NA	TRBJ1-4	TGTGCCAGCGGAACAAGAATACAGGGAGAAAAACTGTTTTTT	CASGTRIQGEKLFF
TRBV3-1/TRBV3-2	NA	TRBD1	TRBJ1-2	TGTGCCAGCAGCCTGGGGTCCAGGGGGCAAGGAAGCTATGGCTACACCTTC	CASSLGSRGQGSYGYTF
TRBV7-2	NA	NA	TRBJ2-2	TGTGCCAGCAGCTTAGTAGGGAGTTCCGGGGAGCTGTTTTTT	CASSLVGSSGELFF
TRBV4-1	NA	NA	TRBJ1-1	TGCGCCAGCAGCCCATCTCCTCCGGGAAGGAACACTGAAGCTTTCTTT	CASSPSPPGRNTEAFF
TRBV13	NA	TRBD1	TRBJ2-7	TGTGCCAGCAGCCCTAAAGACAGGGTAAAATACGAGCAGTACTTC	CASSPKDRVKYEQYF
TRBV7-6	NA	TRBD1	TRBJ1-6	TGTGCCAGCAGCGGTTATACAGGGGGCTATCGTAATTCACCCCTCCACTTT	CASSGYTGGYRNSPLHF
TRBV9	NA	NA	TRBJ1-4	TGTGCCAGCTCCAGGGCCGTTAATGAAAAACTGTTTTTT	CASSRAVNEKLFF
TRBV2	NA	TRBD1	TRBJ1-3	TGTGCCAGCGTCACAGGGGGCACTGGAAACACCATATATTTT	CASVTGGTGNTIYF
TRBV3-1/TRBV3-2	NA	TRBD2	TRBJ2-6	TGTGCCAGCAGCCAAGGAGGAGCGGGGGGGCTTGTAGGGGCCAACGTCCTGACTTTC	CASSQGGAGGLVGANVLTF
TRBV11-2	NA	TRBD1	TRBJ2-7	TGTGCCAGCAGCCGTTATCTCCGAACTGGGACAGGGGAAACCCACGAGCAGTACTTC	CASSRYLRTGTGETHEQYF
TRBV27	NA	TRBD2	TRBJ2-3	TGTGCCAGCACCAACCTGGCGACTAGCGGGGGGGAAGATACGCAGTATTTT	CASTNLATSGGEDTQYF
TRBV19	NA	TRBD1	TRBJ1-1	TGTGCCAGTAGTAGGCGACAGGGGGCCTCGAACACTGAAGCTTTCTTT	CASSRRQGASNTEAFF
TRBV13	NA	NA	TRBJ1-2	TGTGCCAGCAGCCCCGCGATAACAGTCTATGGCTACACCTTC	CASSPAITVYGYTF
TRBV30	NA	NA	TRBJ1-2	TGTGCCTGGAGTCCCAAAGGAGTAAACTATGGCTACACCTTC	CAWSPKGVNYGYTF
TRBV28	once	TRBD1	TRBJ1-5	TGTGCCAGCAGTCCAGGACAGGGGAGGCAGCCCCAGCATTTT	CASSPGQGRQPQHF
TRBV12-3/TRBV12-4	NA	NA	TRBJ1-2	TGTGCCAGCAGTTTAGCTACTTTGGGCGGCTACACCTTC	CASSLATLGGYTF